This T cell receptor (beta chain) was profiled in a study of blood T cell repertoires in COVID-19. This clone was recorded only once. Repertoires were generated with immunoSEQ multiplex PCR, while TCRdb's copy carries only in-frame clones and drops some. This table has some 120,000 clones, approximately 80% appearing once. Germline trimming cut 4 bases from V and 7 bases from J; bases unmatched to any gene: 7. Germline CDR1 reads SGHNT; CDR2 reads YYREEE (reference sequence). There are 14 residues in the CDR3. This chain links TRBV5-4 with TRBJ1-2, with TRBD1 matching 10 bases. The specimen was peripheral blood. This TCR derives from a human donor in a cohort sampled during active COVID-19. The CDR3 loop is CASSPGTGEAGYTF. CDR3 DNA: TGTGCCAGCAGCCCCGGGACAGGGGAGGCTGGCTACACCTTC.